One T cell receptor beta chain is described in this entry. The clone's antigen remains unknown. Base qualities are not at hand, and no much larger clone is one base apart. This sample stems from a study of T cells after posttransplantation cyclophosphamide (dated by TCRdb to the mid-2010s). Regarding the complete study: The study tracked T cell repertoire reconstitution by TRB sequencing after myeloablative bone marrow transplantation using posttransplantation cyclophosphamide as GVHD prophylaxis. Public TRB sequences were searched against a database of over 3,600 sequences associated with responses to pathogens, tumor antigens, self-antigens and alloantigens. Antigen receptor sequencing covered samples from 30 to 45 PTCy-treated patients and some 15 of their related bone marrow donors. In 3 patients, up to about 3 additional blood samples taken between 2 and 5.2 years after transplant also underwent TRB sequencing, as did pretransplant blood from 4 patients. Blood from all 30 or so PTCy patients who had 1-year posttransplant specimens underwent TRB sequencing. Because TRA and TRB clonality were tightly correlated in 8 or 9 samples, subsequent TCR analyses were focused on TRB only.

Based on the germline V gene, the CDR1 and CDR2 sequences are SGHVS and FNYEAQ. The cysteine opens and the phenylalanine closes a CDR3 of 14 amino acids. The read is trimmed to its CDR3 DNA, 42 bases read in frame from base 1. The junction shows trimming of 7 bases on V and 4 bases on J, and the gene matches do not reach 8 bases of it. TRB sequencing was run on genomic DNA with either the immunoSEQ assay at survey resolution or the hsTCRB kit. The source study handled its data this way. The immunoSEQ software was used for initial read processing, and the LymphoSeq R package was used for repertoire analyses. For each TRB dataset, clonality was calculated as 1 minus normalized Shannon entropy, and the Gini coefficient was computed as well. To infer phenotypes in unsorted samples, TRB sequences from sorted subsets of the recipient or donor were mapped onto unsorted samples from the same recipient. TCRdb stores this immuneACCESS table with in-frame sequences only. Part of the clones is absent; in the studies checked, under half of the shortfall reflects unresolved V genes, and no reason is known for the rest. The V and J calls and clone size come from that table; D and trimming were worked out from the DNA. Across this sample there are about 2,000 clones, with approximately 94% seen only once. The biggest ten clones account for over 1.2% of the sample.

On the day of marrow donation, related bone marrow donors gave peripheral blood samples. Naive T cells were defined as viable CD3+CD4+ or CD3+CD8+ cells that were CCR7+CD45RA+CD45RO-CD95-CD27+CD28+. Peripheral blood and bone marrow mononuclear cells were isolated by Ficoll-Hypaque density centrifugation and cryopreserved. CD4+ and CD8+ T cells, including naive and memory subsets, were sorted by FACS using a FACSAria II. The investigation overall reported the following: Donor-recipient similarity was low at 1-2 months but increased during the first year, and donor CD8+ memory clones often dominated later blood repertoires. The TRB repertoires of T cells infiltrating skin or the GI tract showed only limited overlap with the TRB repertoires found in blood. Across the 45 to 55 patients, TRB clonality was highly associated with recipient CMV seropositivity and CMV reactivation, and diversity with PTCy was similar to that in the CNI/methotrexate controls.

The sequence derives from a woman aged 55-69 years in good health, CMV-negative, and a related stem cell transplant donor. The sample consisted of naive CD8+ T cells sorted from PBMCs. The V and J genes are TRBV7-6 and TRBJ2-7; 9 of the junction bases match TRBD2. The bases are TGTGCCAGCACCCGCGCTCTAGCGGGGTACGAGCAGTACTTC. It codes for CASTRALAGYEQYF.